One sample yielded the 8 T cell receptor beta chains listed below, sequenced in a study of control samples from healthy donors and cancer patients. Assay used: immunoSEQ multiplex PCR; TCRdb lists only in-frame clones, some missing. Of approximately 90,000 clones listed, 65% to 85% are singletons. The sequencing sample was made of PBMCs. All receptors come from a man between 65 and 85 years old with lung cancer.

As DNA, the CDR3 is TGCGCCAGCAGCGCGGTAGCGGCCGGCACAGATACGCAGTATTTT. Amino acids: CASSAVAAGTDTQYF. The V gene is TRBV5-1, the J gene TRBJ2-3; D may be TRBD2 (6 bases). V shed 4 bases and J shed 1 base, with 13 bases lying between them. Germline V lookup: CDR1 SGHRS, CDR2 YFSETQ. This CDR3 region has 15 residues.

The chain couples TRBV10-3 to TRBJ2-7; D gene unclear. The V gene lost 5 bases and the J gene lost 2 bases, with 7 bases spanning the gap. CDR1 ENHRY and CDR2 SYGVKD come from the germline V gene. The CDR3 length is 12 residues. In DNA, the CDR3 is TGTGCCATCAGTCCTCTCCCCTACGAGCAGTACTTC. Its protein product is CAISPLPYEQYF.

This clone came up once. V gene TRBV3-1 (or the pseudogene TRBV3-2) combines with J gene TRBJ2-3; possible D gene TRBD1, 5 bases. The CDR3 loop spans 16 amino acids. In germline, CDR1 is LGHDT, CDR2 YNNKEL (reference sequence). V was cut by 1 base and J by 2 bases, with 13 bases left in between. DNA for the CDR3: TGTGCCAGCAGCCAAGTAACGCAGGGAAACACAGATACGCAGTATTTT. Protein product: CASSQVTQGNTDTQYF.

The rearrangement joins TRBV7-9 to TRBJ1-4; no reliable D call. Germline V gene lookup returns CDR1 SEHNR and CDR2 FQNEAQ (reference sequence). The CDR3 runs 14 residues. V was shortened by 0 bases and J by 11 bases, with 13 bases between the two germline ends. In DNA, the CDR3 is TGTGCCAGCAGCTTAGCGCTGAGGGAGGATAAACTGTTTTTT. Translating gives CASSLALREDKLFF.

The gene calls are TRBV14 and TRBJ2-3, with TRBD2 as a possible D gene (7 bases). With 0 bases removed from V and 3 bases from J, the gap between germline ends came to 16 bases. Germline V gives CDR1 SGHDN, CDR2 FVKESK. The length of the CDR3 is 17 residues. CDR3 in DNA: TGTGCCAGCAGCCAAGATTATGGGGGGGCGTGGACAGATACGCAGTATTTT. Its translation is CASSQDYGGAWTDTQYF.

Turning to this clone: One end of the junction is discordant with germline, which a read error may explain. The chain links TRBV11-2 to TRBJ2-3; 7 bases line up with TRBD1. CDR3 length equals 12 residues. The germline CDR1 and CDR2 sequences are SGHAT and FQNNGV. The CDR3 region is CAGSLEEGGPYF. Here the CDR3 DNA reads TGTGCCGGCAGCTTAGAAGAAGGGGGCCCGTATTTT.

The CDR3 bases are TGTGCCAGTAGTTCCACCACCGGGGAGCTGTTTTTT. Residues: CASSSTTGELFF. The V and J genes are TRBV19 and TRBJ2-2; D unclear. The CDR3 extends over 12 amino acids. V was trimmed by 5 bases and J by 4 bases, leaving 5 bases between them. CDR1 is LNHDA, CDR2 SQIVND, per germline (reference sequence).

V usage is TRBV21-1 and J usage is TRBJ1-1; the DNA was not compared with TRBD1, the D call given in the table. TRBV21-1 is classified as a pseudogene. The CDR3 runs to 19 residues. This CDR3 is CASSKVSAVTGTLDTEAFF. CDR3 nucleotide sequence: TGTGCCAGCAGCAAAGTATCGGCCGTAACAGGGACCCTGGACACTGAAGCTTTCTTT.